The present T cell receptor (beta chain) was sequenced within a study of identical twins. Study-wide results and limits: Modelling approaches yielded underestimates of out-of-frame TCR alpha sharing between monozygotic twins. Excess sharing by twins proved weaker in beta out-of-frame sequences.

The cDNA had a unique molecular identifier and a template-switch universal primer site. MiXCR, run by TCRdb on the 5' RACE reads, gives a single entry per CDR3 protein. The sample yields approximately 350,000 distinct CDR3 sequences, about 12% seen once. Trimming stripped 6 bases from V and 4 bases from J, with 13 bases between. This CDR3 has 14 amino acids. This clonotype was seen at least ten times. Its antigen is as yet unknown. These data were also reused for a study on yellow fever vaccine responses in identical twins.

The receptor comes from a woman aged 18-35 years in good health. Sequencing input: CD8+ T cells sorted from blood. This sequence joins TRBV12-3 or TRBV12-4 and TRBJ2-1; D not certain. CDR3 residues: CASSPPAAYNEQFF. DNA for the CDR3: TGTGCCAGCAGCCCCCCGGCAGCGTACAATGAGCAGTTCTTC.